The 5 T cell receptor beta chains below all came from one sample that was sequenced in a study of T cells in Graves' hyperthyroidism and ophthalmopathy (dated by TCRdb to the late 2010s). Library preparation was by multiplex PCR. The instrument given in TCRdb is Illumina HiSeq 2000. TCR beta CDR3 regions were amplified from RNA transcripts. The TCR CDR3 was subjected to a first round of RT-PCR using the HTBI primer set and the Qiagen OneStep RT-PCR kit. TCRdb handled the public reads itself, with Q25 trimming in fastp and clone calling in MiXCR, and kept productive beta chains. Duplicate CDR3 protein sequences are folded into a single record with the most common DNA and genes. The sample profile shows approximately 620,000 distinct CDR3 sequences; more than 15% of them were found once. More than 3% of the sample is taken by the ten largest. Sequenced: blood. Receptors originate from a woman in her forties with Graves' ophthalmopathy.

This clonotype was counted a few times. The rearrangement joins TRBV6-1 to TRBJ2-7; 7 positions agree with TRBD2. The V segment lost 8 bases and the J segment 1 base; nucleotides outside the gene matches: 5. Germline assignment: CDR1 MNHNS and CDR2 SASEGT. The CDR3 totals 13 residues. The CDR3 here is CASGEGLSYEQYF. For the CDR3, the DNA is TGTGCCAGCGGGGAGGGCCTGTCCTACGAGCAGTACTTC.

This clonotype was seen more than once but under ten times. The chain couples TRBV5-1 to TRBJ2-3, with D possibly TRBD1 on 6 matching bases. Trimming removed 1 base from V and 1 base from J, with 10 bases in between. Germline lookup yields CDR1 SGHRS and CDR2 YFSETQ. The CDR3 extends over 15 amino acids. CDR3: CASSLLRTGTDTQYF. DNA of the CDR3: TGCGCCAGCAGCTTGTTGCGGACAGGCACAGATACGCAGTATTTT.

The chain employs TRBV7-8 and TRBJ2-1, with D perhaps TRBD2 (6 bases). Germline V lookup: CDR1 SGHVS, CDR2 FQNEAQ. The CDR3 has 13 amino acids. V lost 5 bases, J lost 4 bases, and 9 bases lay in between. CDR3 sequence reads: CASSTDYYNEQFF. Written as DNA, the CDR3 is TGTGCCAGCAGCACGGACTATTACAATGAGCAGTTCTTC.

Ten or more counts support this clonotype. This chain uses TRBV6-1 with TRBJ2-7; D unresolved. With 7 bases removed from V and 3 bases from J, the gap between germline ends came to 7 bases. The germline gives CDR1 MNHNS, CDR2 SASEGT. The CDR3 runs to 11 residues. The CDR3 protein is CASTRGYEQYF. The CDR3 bases are TGTGCCAGCACCCGCGGCTACGAGCAGTACTTC.

The J gene is TRBJ2-3, the V gene TRBV20-1; TRBD2 might be the D (5 bases). The V gene lost 2 bases and the J gene lost 3 bases, with 12 bases spanning the gap. The CDR3 runs 14 residues. CDR1 and CDR2 from the germline V gene are DFQATT and SNEGSKA (reference sequence). The CDR3: CSARTGSGTDTQYF. CDR3 DNA sequence: TGCAGTGCTAGAACCGGCTCGGGGACAGATACGCAGTATTTT.